This TCR beta chain was observed in a study of blood T cells in healthy people across ages. For the study at large: About one barcoded beta molecule was captured per two T cells (by template switching).

This clonotype showed up just a few times. Its antigen is still unknown. Per sample, at least 5 micrograms of total RNA were extracted. Whole-study findings and limits: In older individuals, TCR beta diversity per million T cells was lower, falling roughly linearly with age.

The length of the CDR3 is 14 residues. Germline V gene sequence: CDR1 MNHEY, CDR2 SMNVEV (reference sequence). V lost 5 bases and J lost 1; bases outside the gene matches: 5. The authors ran a second PCR of roughly 6 to 12 cycles using a sample-barcoded 5' primer and a J-beta primer mix. TCRdb re-derived calls from the 5' RACE reads in MiXCR, one entry per CDR3 protein. The table lists more than 800,000 distinct CDR3 sequences, roughly 45% of them singletons. The chain couples TRBV27 to TRBJ2-7; TRBD1 matches at 7 bases. Source material: blood. This receptor was taken from a woman aged 55 to 70 in good health. The CDR3 here is CASSRRQGSYEQYF. CDR3 coding DNA: TGTGCCAGCAGTCGACGACAGGGTTCCTACGAGCAGTACTTC.